Presented here are 18 T cell receptor beta chains from one specimen sequenced in a study of cytomegalovirus exposure and HLA in healthy donors. Primers for the PCR totalled 60 Vbeta and 13 Jbeta. The assay was immunoSEQ multiplex PCR, and TCRdb's table has in-frame clones only and misses some. In the table there are about 120,000 clones, 70% to 90% of which are singletons. The sample consisted of PBMCs. Receptors originate from a man aged 35 to 55 in good health and CMV-seronegative.

This chain joins TRBV7-2 and TRBJ2-4, with a tentative D call TRBD2 (6 bases). V was shortened by 2 bases and J by 8 bases, with 13 bases between the two germline ends. The CDR3 is 14 amino acids. The V gene's germline CDR1 is SGHTA and CDR2 FQGNSA. CDR3 sequence (DNA): TGTGCCAGCAGCTTATCTGGAGGGATGGACATTCAGTACTTC. Amino acid sequence: CASSLSGGMDIQYF.

This clone was counted a single time. The chain carries TRBV6-5 and TRBJ2-5; 9 bases line up with TRBD2. CDR3 length: 15 amino acids. With V trimmed by 5 bases and J by 1 base, 5 bases remained unmatched. The germline CDR1 and CDR2 sequences are MNHEY and SVGAGI. The CDR3: CASSPLLAGQETQYF. In nucleotides, the CDR3 is TGTGCCAGCAGTCCTCTACTAGCGGGCCAAGAGACCCAGTACTTC.

This clone occurred once. V is TRBV10-3 and J is TRBJ2-3; the match to TRBD2 covers 10 bases. In germline, CDR1 is ENHRY, CDR2 SYGVKD. The V segment lost 6 bases and the J segment 2 bases; nucleotides outside the gene matches: 8. The CDR3 consists of 16 residues. The CDR3 here is CAISNLAGAVTDTQYF. CDR3 bases: TGTGCCATCAGCAACCTAGCGGGGGCCGTCACAGATACGCAGTATTTT.

J is TRBJ1-5 and V is TRBV2; D not resolved. Trimming removed 6 bases from V and 6 bases from J, with 15 bases in between. This CDR3 comprises 14 residues. Per the germline V gene, CDR1 is SNHLY and CDR2 is FYNNEI. The CDR3 DNA sequence: TGTGCCAGCAGCGGACGGGGTGGAGGTCAGCCCCAGCATTTT. It specifies CASSGRGGGQPQHF.

The chain couples TRBV7-9 to TRBJ1-2; 9 bases map to TRBD1. CDR3 length equals 16 residues. CDR1 is SEHNR and CDR2 is FQNEAQ in the germline V gene (reference sequence). The ends lost 4 bases at V and 6 bases at J; junction bases unmatched: 12. The CDR3 nucleotides are TGTGCCAGCAGCTCAAGTAAACCTACAGGGGGCAATGGCTACACCTTC. As protein: CASSSSKPTGGNGYTF.

This sequence joins TRBV18 and TRBJ1-2; D is unresolved. V was trimmed by 3 bases and J by 4 bases, leaving 12 bases between them. CDR1 is KGHSH and CDR2 is LQKENI in the germline V gene. This CDR3 comprises 14 residues. CDR3 in amino acids: CASSPEHRTYGYTF. The CDR3 nucleotides are TGTGCCAGCTCACCTGAACACCGTACCTATGGCTACACCTTC.

V gene TRBV25-1 combines with J gene TRBJ2-2; D gene unclear. This CDR3 is built from 14 residues. Germline V CDR1 and CDR2: MGHDK, SYGVNS. V lost 4 bases to trimming and J lost 2 bases, with 8 bases between them. Written as DNA, the CDR3 is TGTGCCAGCAGTGGGGCAGTAAACACCGGGGAGCTGTTTTTT. It specifies CASSGAVNTGELFF.

The rearrangement links TRBV30 to TRBJ1-1; possibly TRBD1 for D (5 bases). Germline CDR1 GTSNPN, CDR2 SVGIG (reference sequence). Trimming left V 1 base short and J 0 bases short, with 15 bases between. The CDR3 has 16 amino acids. CDR3: CAWSDGRERMNTEAFF. CDR3 sequence (DNA): TGTGCCTGGAGTGACGGCAGGGAAAGAATGAACACTGAAGCTTTCTTT.

The V call is TRBV28, the J call TRBJ1-5; 9 bases are a match to TRBD1. The CDR3 has 15 residues. Germline trimming cut 6 bases from V and 5 bases from J; bases unmatched to any gene: 8. Per the germline V gene, CDR1 is MDHEN and CDR2 is SYDVKM. The CDR3 nucleotides read TGTGCCAGCAGGGCGGGACAGGGAGCATATCAGCCCCAGCATTTT. As protein: CASRAGQGAYQPQHF.

The rearrangement links TRBV6-4 to TRBJ2-2; TRBD1 matches 10 bases. The CDR3 is 15 amino acids. The germline CDR1 and CDR2 sequences are MRHNA and SNTAGT. V dropped 6 bases and J dropped 5; count of bases not matched to a gene: 6. CDR3 protein: CASSLTGGSTGELFF. The CDR3 DNA follows: TGTGCCAGCAGCCTGACAGGGGGCAGTACCGGGGAGCTGTTTTTT.

The chain uses TRBV5-1 and TRBJ1-1, with 7 bases matching TRBD1. The V gene's germline CDR1 is SGHRS and CDR2 YFSETQ. With V trimmed by 0 bases and J by 3 bases, 2 bases remained unmatched. The CDR3 contains 14 residues. The CDR3 is CASSLAGQDTEAFF. The CDR3 DNA sequence: TGCGCCAGCAGCTTGGCCGGACAGGACACTGAAGCTTTCTTT. The full variable domain, completed using reference TRBV5-1 and TRBJ1-1, is KAGVTQTPRYLIKTRGQQVTLSCSPISGHRSVSWYQQTPGQGLQFLFEYFSETQRNKGNFPGRFSGRQFSNSRSEMNVSTLELGDSALYLCASSLAGQDTEAFFGQGTRLTVV.

This clone was picked up one time. V is TRBV19 and J is TRBJ1-1; 8 bases agree with TRBD1. Germline assignment: CDR1 LNHDA and CDR2 SQIVND (reference sequence). The CDR3 loop spans 15 amino acids. V trimming: 5 bases; J trimming: 3 bases; junction bases outside the gene matches: 8. This CDR3 is CASSPRTGFDTEAFF. The CDR3 region has the DNA TGTGCCAGTAGTCCCCGGACAGGGTTTGACACTGAAGCTTTCTTT.

V and J are TRBV6-5 and TRBJ2-7; possible D gene TRBD1, 6 bases. Germline loops: CDR1 MNHEY, CDR2 SVGAGI. The CDR3 runs to 15 residues. Trimming cost V 0 bases and J 7 bases, with 16 bases left between them. Written as DNA, the CDR3 is TGTGCCAGCAGTTACTCAGGGGACATAGGCAGGGAGCAGTACTTC. As protein: CASSYSGDIGREQYF.

CDR3 in amino acids: CASSPASGGSYEQYF. CDR3 nucleotide sequence: TGTGCCAGTAGCCCCGCTAGCGGGGGATCCTACGAGCAGTACTTC. The chain combines TRBV19 with TRBJ2-7; 10 bases align to TRBD2. The CDR3 loop spans 15 amino acids. The V gene's germline CDR1 is LNHDA and CDR2 SQIVND (reference sequence). V was pared by 6 bases and J by 1 base, with 6 bases of the junction left unmatched.

This chain joins TRBV29-1 and TRBJ2-7; 11 bases are a match to TRBD2. This CDR3 spans 15 amino acids. Losses at the gene ends were 4 bases for V and 1 base for J; bases not matched to a gene: 6. Germline V gene data show CDR1 as SQVTM and CDR2 as ANQGSEA. CDR3 DNA: TGCAGCGTTGGGTTAGCGGGGGGGCTGTCCTACGAGCAGTACTTC. Protein product: CSVGLAGGLSYEQYF.

The genes are TRBV29-1 and TRBJ2-7, with D perhaps TRBD2 (5 bases). The CDR3 spans 11 residues. Germline V CDR1 and CDR2: SQVTM, ANQGSEA. V lost 4 bases, J lost 7 bases, and 11 bases lay in between. In nucleotides, the CDR3 is TGCAGCGTTGGGCGGGCTAAGGAGCAGTACTTC. Its protein is CSVGRAKEQYF.

The V gene is TRBV7-9, the J gene TRBJ1-5; no clear D. Germline-derived CDR1 and CDR2 are SEHNR and FQNEAQ (reference sequence). The V end lost 3 bases, the J end lost 7 bases, and 13 bases lay between the germline ends. The CDR3 totals 14 residues. The CDR3 DNA reads as TGTGCCAGCAGCTTGGGAGGAAACGGGCAGCCCCAGCATTTT. The encoded protein is CASSLGGNGQPQHF.

The chain joins TRBV11-2 to TRBJ2-3; 13 nucleotides agree with TRBD2. J lost 7 bases, V lost 5 bases, and 6 bases had no gene match. CDR1 SGHAT and CDR2 FQNNGV come from the germline V gene. This CDR3 has 15 residues. This CDR3 is CASSPLAGGPNTQYF. In nucleotides, the CDR3 is TGTGCCAGCAGCCCACTAGCGGGGGGGCCGAATACGCAGTATTTT.